A selection of T cell receptor beta chains follows, all from one sample in a study of blood T cell repertoires in COVID-19. The table came from immunoSEQ multiplex PCR; TCRdb's copy has only in-frame clones and leaves some out. The table includes 90,000 to 120,000 clones, roughly 82% detected once. The sequenced material came from peripheral blood. The origin of the receptors is a man aged 55-75 years with acute or convalescent COVID-19. Each CDR3 is given without its conserved first and last residue. The order of the fields is CDR3 protein, V gene.

ASSPSAGTGGYTEAF,TRBV9
ASSLFFSSGSTTYEQY,TRBV5-1
ASSSRLAGGTDTQY,TRBV6-5
AWARGPNYGYT,TRBV30
ASSPGTGGNQPQH,TRBV18
ASSLDLSSGANVLT,TRBV7-9
AISPQGASSYNEQF,TRBV10-3
ASSKTGGSNQPQH,TRBV6-2/TRBV6-3
ASSRGTGDSYEQY,TRBV4-2
AISGTSDQPQH,TRBV10-3
ASSVSGTGGSSNQPQH,TRBV6-1
ASSHRTGGKETQY,TRBV3-1/TRBV3-2
ASSPPVVYEQY,TRBV18
ASRPNPEGLNTEAF,TRBV27
ASSLAGSEAF,TRBV11-2
ASRLAAIQETQY,TRBV7-8
ASSLALPGQADSKNTEAF,TRBV5-1
ASSLTGTGRADTQY,TRBV7-3
ASSYSKYGNYGYT,TRBV6-5
ASRAGNQPQH,TRBV6-5
ASSHPDRVNEKLF,TRBV4-1
ASSKSPGLAFGKGTDTQY,TRBV9
ASSTSRQGSETGELF,TRBV7-9
ASSYGSGSADTQY,TRBV5-1
ASSSYRGYQETQY,TRBV11-2
ASSFSGLAGGVQETQY,TRBV7-3
ASSLVAGGIDEQF,TRBV28
ASSMGKGTGRDEQY,TRBV19
ASSLDDRGDFSGYT,TRBV9
ASSQVSLSNEKLF,TRBV4-3
ASSRTGNLGDTQY,TRBV6-5
ASSLNSKIYGYT,TRBV28
ASSPNRDDEQY,TRBV18
ASSLAWSDRGNYGYT,TRBV5-1
SQRGGNTQY,TRBV20-1